Following are 30 T cell receptor beta chains from one sample sequenced in a study of naive and memory T cell subsets. Four PCR rounds used nested alpha and beta constant region primers plus the SP2 primer. TCRdb called the UMI-ligation and nested PCR reads again in MiXCR, with one record for every CDR3 protein. The sample yields some 40,000 distinct CDR3 sequences, roughly 11% seen once. Treatment of the sample: skin biopsy from PPD injection site in Mantoux-positive individual. A UMI-containing oligonucleotide was joined by 3' ligation to the TCR cDNA template. The material sequenced was skin, taken from a tuberculin skin test site. Receptors originate from an adult in good health.

The chain combines TRBV7-3 with TRBJ2-6; D is possibly TRBD1 (6 bases). Germline V gene sequence: CDR1 SGHTA, CDR2 FQGTGA. The CDR3 contains 16 residues. The germline V and J ends were trimmed by 2 bases and 0 bases, with 8 bases remaining between them. The CDR3 DNA is TGTGCCAGCAGCTTAGACAGGAGCTCTGGGGCCAACGTCCTGACTTTC. The encoded protein is CASSLDRSSGANVLTF.

This clonotype was counted between two and nine times. This chain uses TRBV7-8 with TRBJ1-1, with D tentatively TRBD1 (6 bases). Germline assignment: CDR1 SGHVS and CDR2 FQNEAQ. This CDR3 comprises 15 residues. V lost 2 bases to trimming and J lost 4 bases, with 14 bases between them. CDR3 sequence: CASSLISGETTEAFF. CDR3 coding DNA: TGTGCCAGCAGCTTAATCTCAGGGGAGACCACTGAAGCTTTCTTT.

This clonotype was seen ten or more times. This chain links TRBV6-5 with TRBJ1-5, with D unresolved. Between the trimmed V and J ends, which lost 2 bases and 3 bases, there was a span of 5 bases. CDR3 length equals 13 residues. Germline CDR1 is MNHEY and CDR2 is SVGAGI. The DNA of the CDR3 is TGTGCCAGCAGTTACAATCCCAATCAGCCCCAGCATTTT. This sequence encodes CASSYNPNQPQHF.

This clonotype was detected only a few times. The CDR3 loop is CSVAGTGGRAEAFF. CDR3 in DNA: TGCAGCGTGGCCGGGACAGGGGGCCGCGCTGAAGCTTTCTTT. The chain carries TRBV29-1 and TRBJ1-1, with 12 bases aligning to TRBD1. Per germline, CDR1 SQVTM and CDR2 ANQGSEA. Trimming took 6 bases from V and 6 from J; bases not matched to a gene: 8. The CDR3 has 14 residues.

This clonotype appeared a few times. This chain joins TRBV13 and TRBJ2-3; maybe TRBD2 (6 bases). The ends were cut back, 3 bases at V and 8 bases at J, with 18 bases in the middle. Germline CDR1 reads PRHDT; CDR2 reads FYEKMQ (reference sequence). The CDR3 has 15 residues. The CDR3 nucleotides are TGTGCCAGCAGCTTTGGAGGGTTATTAATGGGTACGCAGTATTTT. This codes for CASSFGGLLMGTQYF.

The sample holds many counts of this clonotype. V gene TRBV2 combines with J gene TRBJ2-3; D is possibly TRBD1 (5 bases). This CDR3 is 14 amino acids long. V was shortened by 8 bases and J by 2 bases, with 14 bases between the two germline ends. Germline lookup yields CDR1 SNHLY and CDR2 FYNNEI. In DNA form, the CDR3 reads TGTGCCAGCGCCGCAGACAGCTCCACAGATACGCAGTATTTT. It translates to CASAADSSTDTQYF.

The chain joins TRBV20-1 to TRBJ2-7; TRBD2 agrees at 7 bases. Germline V gene sequence: CDR1 DFQATT, CDR2 SNEGSKA (reference sequence). CDR3 length equals 16 residues. V trimming: 3 bases; J trimming: 3 bases; junction bases outside the gene matches: 14. Here the CDR3 DNA reads TGCAGTGCTAGTCCGGCGGTCGGGGAGGGCCTCTACGAGCAGTACTTC. Encoded protein: CSASPAVGEGLYEQYF.

This clonotype was observed many times. The rearrangement links TRBV28 to TRBJ1-5, with 9 bases aligning to TRBD1. Germline V gene sequence: CDR1 MDHEN, CDR2 SYDVKM. V shed 2 bases, J shed 6 bases, and the junction held 5 bases outside the gene matches. This CDR3 has 15 amino acids. CDR3 DNA: TGTGCCAGCAGTTTAGCGACAGGGGGATTTCAGCCCCAGCATTTT. It specifies CASSLATGGFQPQHF.

The chain employs TRBV7-6 and TRBJ1-2; D ambiguous. The germline CDR1 and CDR2 sequences are SGHVS and FNYEAQ. V was shortened by 2 bases and J by 7 bases, with 8 bases between the two germline ends. This CDR3 is 12 amino acids long. CDR3 region: CASSLRGSGYTF. CDR3 in DNA: TGTGCCAGCAGCTTACGAGGTTCTGGCTACACCTTC. The entire variable domain, with the rest obtained from reference TRBV7-6 and TRBJ1-2, is as follows: GAGVSQSPRYKVTKRGQDVALRCDPISGHVSLYWYRQALGQGPEFLTYFNYEAQQDKSGLPNDRFSAERPEGSISTLTIQRTEQRDSAMYRCASSLRGSGYTFGSGTRLTVV.

This clonotype appeared once. The chain is built from TRBV28 and TRBJ2-4; D is perhaps TRBD1 (6 bases). CDR1 and CDR2 (germline): MDHEN, SYDVKM. The CDR3 spans 17 residues. The V gene lost 4 bases and the J gene lost 1 base, with 17 bases spanning the gap. The CDR3 loop is CASSYPTRQGAKNIQYF. DNA for the CDR3: TGTGCCAGCAGTTACCCCACCAGGCAGGGGGCCAAAAACATTCAGTACTTC.

This clonotype was observed at least ten times. This chain links TRBV20-1 with TRBJ1-5; D gene uncertain. Germline V gives CDR1 DFQATT, CDR2 SNEGSKA (reference sequence). V lost 1 base to trimming and J lost 5 bases, with 3 bases between them. The CDR3 is made up of 11 amino acids. The CDR3 here is CSARGYQPQHF. The CDR3 nucleotides are TGCAGTGCTAGAGGGTATCAGCCCCAGCATTTT.

This clonotype was observed a few times. DNA of the CDR3: TGTGCCAGCAGCTTAGGGCCGGCTGGAAACACCATATATTTT. Translated, it gives CASSLGPAGNTIYF. The rearrangement joins TRBV7-2 to TRBJ1-3, with D unresolved. Germline loops: CDR1 SGHTA, CDR2 FQGNSA. The CDR3 extends over 14 amino acids. With 1 base removed from V and 2 bases from J, the gap between germline ends came to 6 bases.

This clonotype was counted many times. The chain carries TRBV29-1 and TRBJ1-2; D gene uncertain. V lost 3 bases and J lost 4, with 27 bases in between. Germline V gene sequence: CDR1 SQVTM, CDR2 ANQGSEA. This CDR3 region has 18 residues. The CDR3 spells CSVDLPSPTLRYGYGYTF. The CDR3 DNA is TGCAGCGTTGACCTGCCCAGTCCTACCTTGCGCTACGGCTATGGCTACACCTTC.

The gene calls are TRBV7-9 and TRBJ1-1; 10 bases line up with TRBD1. In germline, CDR1 is SEHNR, CDR2 FQNEAQ (reference sequence). CDR3 length: 17 amino acids. Trimming took 5 bases from V and 4 from J; bases not matched to a gene: 13. In DNA, the CDR3 is TGTGCCAGCAGCCAACGAGGGGGACAGGGGAGAGGCACTGAAGCTTTCTTT. Encoded protein: CASSQRGGQGRGTEAFF.

The table lists this clonotype with a few counts. The V call is TRBV11-2, the J call TRBJ2-3; D call uncertain. The V gene lost 6 bases and the J gene lost 2 bases, with 6 bases spanning the gap. Germline values: CDR1 SGHAT, CDR2 FQNNGV. CDR3 length: 12 residues. This CDR3 is CASRRYTDTQYF. DNA of the CDR3: TGTGCCAGCAGGCGATACACAGATACGCAGTATTTT. Full variable domain (outside the CDR3, taken from reference TRBV11-2 and TRBJ2-3): EAGVAQSPRYKIIEKRQSVAFWCNPISGHATLYWYQQILGQGPKLLIQFQNNGVVDDSQLPKDRFSAERLKGVDSTLKIQPAKLEDSAVYLCASRRYTDTQYFGPGTRLTVL.

This clonotype has only a few counts. The chain is built from TRBV20-1 and TRBJ2-1; 8 bases map to TRBD1. V was pared by 6 bases and J by 4 bases, with 5 bases of the junction left unmatched. The CDR3 sequence is 13 residues long. Looked up from germline, CDR1 is DFQATT and CDR2 is SNEGSKA (reference sequence). This CDR3 is CSANRGDYNEQFF. The DNA for the CDR3 is TGCAGTGCAAACAGGGGGGATTACAATGAGCAGTTCTTC.

The chain has TRBV4-1 and TRBJ1-5; D is perhaps TRBD1 (5 bases). This CDR3 spans 16 amino acids. V was shortened by 6 bases and J by 5 bases, with 20 bases between the two germline ends. Germline CDR1 MGHRA, CDR2 YSYEKL. This CDR3 reads CASSTDSWDRDQPQHF. The CDR3 DNA reads TGCGCCAGCAGTACAGACAGCTGGGACCGAGATCAGCCCCAGCATTTT.

This clonotype was detected ten times or more. The gene calls are TRBV27 and TRBJ1-1, with D hard to call. Germline assignment: CDR1 MNHEY and CDR2 SMNVEV (reference sequence). The V end was cut by 5 bases, the J end by 9 bases, with 10 bases between. The CDR3 totals 11 residues. CDR3 in DNA: TGTGCCAGCAGTCTTTCCGGGAAAGCTTTCTTT. It encodes CASSLSGKAFF.

This clonotype was observed a handful of times. V and J are TRBV5-1 and TRBJ2-3; D is perhaps TRBD2 (6 bases). Per germline, CDR1 SGHRS and CDR2 YFSETQ. V was cut by 0 bases and J by 2 bases, with 13 bases left in between. The CDR3 has 16 amino acids. The CDR3 here is CASSLVSGAYTDTQYF. The CDR3 nucleotides are TGCGCCAGCAGCTTGGTATCGGGAGCCTACACAGATACGCAGTATTTT.

This clonotype was observed a few times. The genes are TRBV28 and TRBJ1-2; D not certain. CDR1 is MDHEN, CDR2 SYDVKM, per germline. Trimming left V 2 bases short and J 4 bases short, with 11 bases between. CDR3 length: 14 amino acids. Here the CDR3 reads CASSLTPYTYGYTF. The CDR3, as DNA: TGTGCCAGCAGTTTAACACCCTACACCTATGGCTACACCTTC.

In its sample, this clonotype was seen once. A single base separates this from a much larger clone, so it may be a read error. The chain joins TRBV20-1 to TRBJ2-7, with TRBD1 identical over 9 bases. The germline V gene encodes CDR1 DFQATT and CDR2 SNEGSKA (reference sequence). The CDR3 contains 13 residues. Losses at the gene ends were 7 bases for V and 3 bases for J; bases not matched to a gene: 7. The chain's CDR3 is CSVHDRGSYEQYF. CDR3 DNA: TGCAGTGTGCATGACAGGGGGAGCTACGAGCAGTACTTC.

This clonotype has a handful of counts. The chain recombines TRBV20-1 with TRBJ2-2, with TRBD1 matching over 7 bases. Germline CDR1 and CDR2: DFQATT and SNEGSKA (reference sequence). J lost 0 bases, V lost 6 bases, and 13 bases had no gene match. The CDR3 spans 17 residues. This chain's CDR3 is CSAGTERTFANTGELFF. CDR3 nucleotide sequence: TGCAGTGCCGGGACAGAGAGAACCTTTGCGAACACCGGGGAGCTGTTTTTT.

Many counts were recorded for this clonotype. This chain connects TRBV28 to TRBJ2-7; no clear D gene. The length of the CDR3 is 11 residues. Trimming stripped 5 bases from V and 3 bases from J, with 5 bases between. Germline CDR1 is MDHEN and CDR2 is SYDVKM. The CDR3 DNA is TGTGCCAGCAGTACTTACTACGAGCAGTACTTC. It yields the protein CASSTYYEQYF. Combining the CDR3 with reference TRBV28 and TRBJ2-7 gives the whole variable domain DVKVTQSSRYLVKRTGEKVFLECVQDMDHENMFWYRQDPGLGLRLIYFSYDVKMKEKGDIPEGYSVSREKKERFSLILESASTNQTSMYLCASSTYYEQYFGPGTRLTVT.

In this sample, this clonotype turned up a few times. The genes are TRBV12-3 or TRBV12-4 and TRBJ2-3, with TRBD2 as a possible D gene (6 bases). The ends were cut back, 2 bases at V and 2 bases at J, with 11 bases in the middle. There are 15 residues in the CDR3. CDR3 coding DNA: TGTGCCAGCAGTTTAAGTCGGGGGAACACAGATACGCAGTATTTT. Translating gives CASSLSRGNTDTQYF.

This clonotype was picked up many times. The chain recombines TRBV3-1 with TRBJ2-2; possibly TRBD1 for D (6 bases). V was trimmed by 4 bases and J by 4 bases, leaving 10 bases between them. The CDR3 is 14 amino acids. CDR1 and CDR2 (germline): LGHDT, YNNKEL (reference sequence). The CDR3 DNA follows: TGTGCCAGCAGCCCGGCGACAGGCACCGGGGAGCTGTTTTTT. This codes for CASSPATGTGELFF. Supplemented by reference TRBV3-1 and TRBJ2-2, the full variable domain reads DTAVSQTPKYLVTQMGNDKSIKCEQNLGHDTMYWYKQDSKKFLKIMFSYNNKELIINETVPNRFSPKSPDKAHLNLHINSLELGDSAVYFCASSPATGTGELFFGEGSRLTVL.

At least ten counts were recorded for this clonotype. One junction end disagrees with the germline gene, perhaps due to a read error. The V and J genes are TRBV20-1 and TRBJ2-1; D assignment may be TRBD1 or TRBD2 (5 bases each). The germline V gene encodes CDR1 DFQATT and CDR2 SNEGSKA (reference sequence). This CDR3 contains 15 residues. The CDR3 DNA is TGCAGCGCTAGATCGGTGGGGGTTGAGCGCAATGAGCAGTTCTTC. Translated: CSARSVGVERNEQFF.

The rearrangement links TRBV30 to TRBJ2-3, with D perhaps assigned TRBD1 or TRBD2 (5 bases each). Germline lookup yields CDR1 GTSNPN and CDR2 SVGIG (reference sequence). The CDR3 covers 15 residues. The ends were cut back, 2 bases at V and 0 bases at J, with 12 bases in the middle. In DNA form, the CDR3 reads TGTGCCTGGAGTCCCGGGACCGCCAGCACAGATACGCAGTATTTT. Protein product: CAWSPGTASTDTQYF.

The CDR3 nucleotides read TGTGCCAGCTCACCAGGGGCAGGTTCATACAATGAGCAGTTCTTC. It encodes CASSPGAGSYNEQFF. The chain employs TRBV18 and TRBJ2-1; D possibly corresponds to TRBD1 (5 bases). This CDR3 spans 15 amino acids. Germline CDR1 and CDR2: KGHSH and LQKENI. Trimming removed 2 bases from V and 4 bases from J, with 12 bases in between.

This clonotype was seen more than once but under ten times. This chain links TRBV18 with TRBJ2-7; D unclear. V was pared by 3 bases and J by 0 bases, with 9 bases between. The germline V gene encodes CDR1 KGHSH and CDR2 LQKENI. CDR3 size: 14 residues. This chain's CDR3 is CASSPAGSSYEQYF. The CDR3 DNA sequence: TGTGCCAGCTCACCTGCCGGTAGCTCCTACGAGCAGTACTTC.

Ten or more counts support this clonotype. The CDR3 region is CASSHIGTGDEQYF. The CDR3 DNA reads TGCGCCAGCAGCCATATAGGGACAGGGGACGAGCAGTACTTC. The chain couples TRBV4-1 to TRBJ2-7; TRBD1 agrees at 10 bases. The CDR3 covers 14 residues. Germline V gives CDR1 MGHRA, CDR2 YSYEKL. V was pared by 3 bases and J by 5 bases, with 4 bases of the junction left unmatched.